This T cell receptor beta chain is from a study of cytomegalovirus exposure and HLA in healthy donors. In the study overall: Assignment to the Caucasian-associated ancestry cluster applied to approximately 79% of the approximately 420 genotyped donors.

The germline V gene has CDR1 SEHNR and CDR2 FQNEAQ (reference sequence). The CDR3 length is 15 residues. V lost 2 bases and J lost 0, with 11 bases in between. Study findings and constraints: Earlier analysis yielded a pattern in which most TCR beta V segments were productive about 90% or about 30% of the time.

60 Vbeta and 13 Jbeta primers were used in PCR. The table came from immunoSEQ multiplex PCR; TCRdb's copy has only in-frame clones and leaves some out. This repertoire shows over 150,000 clones, 60% to 80% found once; its top ten account for approximately 8.7%. As regards this clone: As yet, its antigen is unknown.

This chain uses TRBV7-9 with TRBJ2-7; D is unresolved. Sequencing was performed on PBMCs. This receptor was identified in a man aged 18 to 30 in good health and CMV-seropositive. In DNA form, the CDR3 reads TGTGCCAGCAGCTTATCAGGTCGCAGCTCCTACGAGCAGTACTTC. This translates into CASSLSGRSSYEQYF. Supplemented by reference TRBV7-9 and TRBJ2-7, the full variable domain reads DTGVSQNPRHKITKRGQNVTFRCDPISEHNRLYWYRQTLGQGPEFLTYFQNEAQLEKSRLLSDRFSAERPKGSFSTLEIQRTEQGDSAMYLCASSLSGRSSYEQYFGPGTRLTVT.